The sequence of this T cell receptor beta chain was determined in a study of type 1 regulatory T cells. Overall study context: T-allo10 is a Tr1-enriched, alloantigen-specific CD4 T cell product made in vitro.

Using its own MiXCR run on the reads, TCRdb lists one record per CDR3 protein. The repertoire holds under 6,500 distinct CDR3 sequences, around 35% seen once, with roughly 24% in the top ten. In regard to this clonotype: Its cognate antigen is unknown.

There are 15 residues in the CDR3. J gave up 0 bases and V 1 base, and 4 bases lay outside the gene matches. Germline V gene lookup returns CDR1 GTSNPN and CDR2 SVGIG (reference sequence). Study-wide points: Type 1 regulatory T cells had a more restricted TCR repertoire than non-type 1 regulatory T cells.

The sequence derives from a human donor in good health. The material sequenced was cultured type 1 regulatory T (Tr1) cells, either the whole culture or a sorted fraction (not recorded which). The chain uses TRBV30 and TRBJ1-1; 8 bases match TRBD1. The CDR3 spells CAWSARTGLNTEAFF. CDR3 sequence (DNA): TGTGCCTGGAGTGCTCGGACAGGGTTGAACACTGAAGCTTTCTTT.